This T cell receptor (beta chain) was captured in a study of blood T cell repertoires in COVID-19 (dated by TCRdb to 2018 to 2021). Broadly, across the study: Collaborator samples came from the United States, Italy and Spain and covered acute and convalescent phases of COVID-19. The material from the prospective study consisted of cDNA or gDNA derived from T cells, B-cell-depleted T cells, or PBMCs. Deeply sampled blood TCRbeta repertoires from subjects exposed to, actively infected with, or recovered from COVID-19 were included in the dataset. The repertoires were released in a freely available public database meant as a resource for research on the immune response to SARS-CoV-2. Samples came from the ongoing ImmuneRACE study (first 160 participants) plus 1,254 subjects from 6 global collaborators. Nearly every sample came with metadata listing a de-identified subject ID, COVID-19 status, age in years and sex. Where available, HLA class I and class II types were obtained from metadata supplied by the sample provider rather than from assay-based typing.

To note about this clone: The antigen this receptor binds is unknown. Base qualities are not recorded, but no much larger clone differs from it by a single base.

TCRbeta CDR3 regions were amplified from genomic DNA by means of the immunoSEQ Assay, a bias-controlled multiplex PCR. The authors' pipeline ran thus. The number of nucleated cells in each sample was estimated from the amplification of reference gene primers within the assay. Sequence reads were collapsed and filtered to measure the absolute abundance of every unique TCRbeta CDR3 rearrangement. Productive Simpson clonality was computed per sample as the square root of Simpson's diversity index over productive rearrangements. TCRdb limited this immuneACCESS table to in-frame rearrangements with V and J called. A share of clones is missing; checked studies link under half to unresolved V genes, and the rest is unexplained. That table furnishes V, J and clone size, whereas the DNA furnished D and trimming. The sample contains some 260,000 clones, 87% of them found a single time. The top ten clonotypes cover around 3% of the sample.

From the germline V gene, CDR1 is SGHAT and CDR2 is FQNNGV. Trimmed from V: 0 bases; trimmed from J: 6 bases; junction bases lacking a gene match: 5. Reading from cysteine to phenylalanine, the CDR3 counts 16 amino acids. Here the CDR3 DNA is all that survives: 48 bases in frame from base 1. Each collaborating institution followed its own protocols to collect whole blood in K2EDTA tubes. For TCRbeta analysis, collaborator samples were shipped as frozen whole blood, as isolated PBMCs, or as DNA extracted from either sample type. Results the study describes overall, beyond this receptor: The quantity of clinical and demographic metadata differed by source and by participant and was supplied without curation.

Sequencing used peripheral blood. This receptor was obtained from a man younger than 35 with active or convalescent COVID-19. Recombination connected TRBV11-2 to TRBJ2-7; TRBD2 aligns with 13 central bases. The nucleotide sequence reads as follows: TGTGCCAGCAGCTTAGAGACTAGCGGGAGGATCGGCGAGCAGTACTTC. Translated, this gives CASSLETSGRIGEQYF.